These 4 T cell receptor beta chains originate from one sample sequenced in a study of T cells in Graves' hyperthyroidism and ophthalmopathy (dated by TCRdb to about 2019). The library was made by multiplex PCR. Sequencing was performed on an Illumina HiSeq 2000. TCR beta CDR3 regions were amplified from RNA transcripts. The TCR CDR3 was subjected to a first round of RT-PCR using the HTBI primer set and the Qiagen OneStep RT-PCR kit. TCRdb applied fastp at Q25 and MiXCR to the public reads, then kept only in-frame beta chains. One record per CDR3 amino acid sequence lists the most common genes and DNA. The sample includes a few hundred thousand distinct CDR3 sequences, with around 20% observed a single time. Around half of the sample goes to the ten largest clones. Sequenced sample: blood. The origin of the receptors is a woman between 45 and 60 years old with Graves' hyperthyroidism.

V is TRBV4-2 and J is TRBJ2-1; either TRBD1 or TRBD2 may supply D (5 bases each). Germline-derived CDR1 and CDR2 are LGHNA and YNFKEQ. The CDR3 covers 14 residues. Trimming took off 2 bases at V and 7 bases at J, with 12 bases between the two ends. CDR3 DNA: TGTGCCAGCAGCCAATCGCCGGGGACGAATGAGCAGTTCTTC. Translation: CASSQSPGTNEQFF.

This clonotype was counted at least ten times. The rearrangement links TRBV3-1 to TRBJ1-4, with no clear D. The CDR3 is made up of 12 amino acids. Trimming shortened V by 4 bases and J by 7 bases, and 7 bases separated the two germline ends. Germline loops: CDR1 LGHDT, CDR2 YNNKEL (reference sequence). The CDR3 DNA follows: TGTGCCAGCAGCCGATTAGCTGAAAAACTGTTTTTT. Translating it yields CASSRLAEKLFF. Filled out from reference TRBV3-1 and TRBJ1-4, the complete variable domain reads DTAVSQTPKYLVTQMGNDKSIKCEQNLGHDTMYWYKQDSKKFLKIMFSYNNKELIINETVPNRFSPKSPDKAHLNLHINSLELGDSAVYFCASSRLAEKLFFGSGTQLSVL.

This clonotype was observed at least ten times. V and J are TRBV20-1 and TRBJ2-3; 7 bases fit TRBD2. The germline CDR1 and CDR2 sequences are DFQATT and SNEGSKA (reference sequence). The CDR3 contains 14 residues. V shed 3 bases and J 2 bases; nucleotides not matched to a gene: 5. The CDR3 DNA reads TGCAGTGCTAGGCGCGGGGGACCCACAGATACGCAGTATTTT. Its translation: CSARRGGPTDTQYF.

This clonotype was picked up a small number of times. The chain employs TRBV5-1 and TRBJ2-7; D not resolved. This CDR3 contains 15 residues. The germline CDR1 and CDR2 sequences are SGHRS and YFSETQ. V was pared by 0 bases and J by 4 bases, with 14 bases between. CDR3 nucleotide sequence: TGCGCCAGCAGCTTGGGGCTTGGAGCGACTTACGAGCAGTACTTC. Translation gives CASSLGLGATYEQYF. The full variable domain, with the rest looked up from reference TRBV5-1 and TRBJ2-7, is KAGVTQTPRYLIKTRGQQVTLSCSPISGHRSVSWYQQTPGQGLQFLFEYFSETQRNKGNFPGRFSGRQFSNSRSEMNVSTLELGDSALYLCASSLGLGATYEQYFGPGTRLTVT.